This entry lists 31 T cell receptor beta chains sequenced from one sample in a study of T cell changes during pregnancy in multiple sclerosis (dated by TCRdb to the late 2010s). Library method: the immunoSEQ multiplex PCR assay. As stored in TCRdb, this immuneACCESS dataset retains in-frame rearrangements with V and J assigned. A fraction of the clones does not appear; measured against another copy, unresolved V genes explain less than half of the discrepancy, and the remainder lacks a known reason. This sample holds tens of thousands of clones; about 90% were observed only once. The ten largest clones capture roughly 0.44% of the sample. The sample consisted of CD4+ T cells from peripheral blood mononuclear cells, taken after pregnancy. The origin of the receptors is a female donor with multiple sclerosis, enrolled in a pregnancy study.

The chain joins TRBV5-1 to TRBJ2-3; 9 positions match TRBD1. Germline V gene lookup returns CDR1 SGHRS and CDR2 YFSETQ. The CDR3 totals 17 residues. The ends lost 3 bases at V and 2 bases at J; junction bases unmatched: 10. CDR3 bases: TGCGCCAGCAGCTCCACCCGGACAGGGGCCCTCACAGATACGCAGTATTTT. Protein: CASSSTRTGALTDTQYF. The full variable domain, rest sourced from reference TRBV5-1 and TRBJ2-3, is KAGVTQTPRYLIKTRGQQVTLSCSPISGHRSVSWYQQTPGQGLQFLFEYFSETQRNKGNFPGRFSGRQFSNSRSEMNVSTLELGDSALYLCASSSTRTGALTDTQYFGPGTRLTVL.

V gene TRBV28 combines with J gene TRBJ1-1, with D perhaps TRBD1 (5 bases). CDR3 length equals 12 residues. Trimming removed 6 bases from V and 0 bases from J, with 5 bases in between. Germline-derived CDR1 and CDR2 are MDHEN and SYDVKM. This chain's CDR3 is CASRDMNTEAFF. The CDR3 DNA is TGTGCCAGCAGGGACATGAACACTGAAGCTTTCTTT.

Only one count was recorded for this clone. This sequence joins TRBV5-4 and TRBJ2-3, with D tentatively TRBD1 (5 bases). This CDR3 spans 14 amino acids. Germline CDR1 SGHNT, CDR2 YYREEE (reference sequence). The germline V and J ends were trimmed by 2 bases and 2 bases, with 9 bases remaining between them. The CDR3 bases are TGTGCCAGCAGCTTTAGACAGTTCACAGATACGCAGTATTTT. Translating gives CASSFRQFTDTQYF.

CDR3 protein: CASRQSGDTQYF. The DNA of the CDR3 is TGTGCCTCCCGACAGAGCGGGGATACGCAGTATTTT. The rearrangement joins TRBV19 to TRBJ2-3; perhaps TRBD2 as D (6 bases). This CDR3 comprises 12 residues. Germline CDR1 LNHDA, CDR2 SQIVND (reference sequence). V was shortened by 11 bases and J by 6 bases, with 15 bases between the two germline ends.

This rearrangement joins TRBV30 to TRBJ2-3; 9 bases fit TRBD2. J gave up 3 bases and V 1 base, and 5 bases lay outside the gene matches. The CDR3 contains 15 residues. Germline assignment: CDR1 GTSNPN and CDR2 SVGIG (reference sequence). The CDR3 sequence is CAWSALRGGTDTQYF. The CDR3 DNA reads TGTGCCTGGAGTGCTCTGCGGGGGGGAACAGATACGCAGTATTTT. Combining the CDR3 with reference TRBV30 and TRBJ2-3 gives the whole variable domain SQTIHQWPATLVQPVGSPLSLECTVEGTSNPNLYWYRQAAGRGLQLLFYSVGIGQISSEVPQNLSASRPQDRQFILSSKKLLLSDSGFYLCAWSALRGGTDTQYFGPGTRLTVL.

The chain uses TRBV19 and TRBJ2-5; D gene uncertain. Germline lookup yields CDR1 LNHDA and CDR2 SQIVND (reference sequence). The CDR3 consists of 14 residues. Trimming left V 7 bases short and J 5 bases short, with 17 bases between. CDR3 sequence reads: CASKAPTDGETQYF. The CDR3 nucleotides read TGTGCCAGTAAGGCCCCCACAGACGGCGAGACCCAGTACTTC.

This chain connects TRBV6-5 to TRBJ2-6; D is undetermined. CDR1 is MNHEY, CDR2 SVGAGI, per germline. Trimming removed 0 bases from V and 0 bases from J, with 6 bases in between. This CDR3 has 16 amino acids. The CDR3 protein is CASSYSGSSGANVLTF. The CDR3, as DNA: TGTGCCAGCAGTTACTCGGGCAGCTCTGGGGCCAACGTCCTGACTTTC.

V and J are TRBV6-5 and TRBJ2-3; 10 bases are shared with TRBD2. Germline trimming cut 0 bases from V and 1 base from J; bases unmatched to any gene: 1. CDR1 and CDR2 (germline): MNHEY, SVGAGI. The CDR3 covers 16 residues. CDR3 DNA sequence: TGTGCCAGCAGTTACTCGCTAGCGGGGGGCACAGATACGCAGTATTTT. Translation gives CASSYSLAGGTDTQYF.

This chain uses TRBV4-2 with TRBJ1-4, with D hard to call. Germline-derived CDR1 and CDR2 are LGHNA and YNFKEQ. Trimming removed 4 bases at V and 4 bases at J, with 10 bases between. The CDR3 is 14 residues long. The CDR3 sequence is CASSRQVDNEKLFF. In nucleotides, the CDR3 is TGTGCCAGCAGCCGTCAGGTTGATAATGAAAAACTGTTTTTT.

The CDR3 loop reads CASSPWTRGTDTQYF. The CDR3 DNA reads TGTGCCAGCAGCCCTTGGACCCGGGGGACAGATACGCAGTATTTT. The rearrangement uses TRBV7-2 and TRBJ2-3; D is perhaps TRBD2 (6 bases). The CDR3 has 15 amino acids. Germline V gene data show CDR1 as SGHTA and CDR2 as FQGNSA. V was shortened by 5 bases and J by 3 bases, with 15 bases between the two germline ends.

The CDR3 nucleotides read TGCGCCAGCACCAGGACAGGGGGGTCGAACACTGAAGCTTTCTTT. It yields the protein CASTRTGGSNTEAFF. The chain recombines TRBV5-1 with TRBJ1-1; TRBD1 aligns across 10 bases. Per germline, CDR1 SGHRS and CDR2 YFSETQ. The CDR3 totals 15 residues. J gave up 1 base and V 6 bases, and 6 bases lay outside the gene matches. Filled out from reference TRBV5-1 and TRBJ1-1, the complete variable domain reads KAGVTQTPRYLIKTRGQQVTLSCSPISGHRSVSWYQQTPGQGLQFLFEYFSETQRNKGNFPGRFSGRQFSNSRSEMNVSTLELGDSALYLCASTRTGGSNTEAFFGQGTRLTVV.

For this clone: A read error may produce the germline difference seen at one junction end. The chain joins TRBV30 to TRBJ2-1; 9 nucleotides align to TRBD1. From germline, CDR1 is GTSNPN and CDR2 SVGIG (reference sequence). The CDR3 extends over 13 amino acids. CDR3: CAWKGDRVNAQFF. As DNA, the CDR3 is TGTGCCTGGAAGGGGGACAGGGTCAATGCGCAGTTCTTC.

This clone appeared once. The chain uses TRBV28 and TRBJ1-5, with a weak D call TRBD1 (6 bases). Germline CDR1 reads MDHEN; CDR2 reads SYDVKM. With 8 bases removed from V and 3 bases from J, the gap between germline ends came to 14 bases. The CDR3 consists of 14 residues. The CDR3 coding sequence is TGTGCCAGCGCCCGGGGGGCCTACAATCAGCCCCAGCATTTT. It yields the protein CASARGAYNQPQHF.

The gene calls are TRBV11-3 and TRBJ2-7; D not resolved. Germline CDR1 and CDR2: SGHNT and YENEEA. Trimming pared 6 bases from V and 6 bases from J, leaving 12 bases between. The CDR3 covers 12 residues. CDR3 nucleotide sequence: TGTGCCAGCAGTCCCGTGGCAGGCGAGCAGTACTTC. Its protein product is CASSPVAGEQYF.

This chain links TRBV7-3 with TRBJ2-2; TRBD2 aligns across 9 bases. Germline CDR1 is SGHTA and CDR2 is FQGTGA. V was clipped by 2 bases and J by 5 bases; unmatched bases: 3. This CDR3 has 15 residues. The CDR3 here is CASSLLAGKTGELFF. The CDR3 coding sequence is TGTGCCAGCAGCTTACTAGCGGGAAAAACCGGGGAGCTGTTTTTT.

The V and J genes are TRBV6-5 and TRBJ2-5; a possible D gene is TRBD2 (6 bases). V lost 2 bases and J lost 1, with 14 bases in between. Germline V lookup: CDR1 MNHEY, CDR2 SVGAGI. This CDR3 comprises 16 residues. The CDR3 nucleotides are TGTGCCAGCAGTTACGACAGTCTCGGGGGCCAAGAGACCCAGTACTTC. It codes for CASSYDSLGGQETQYF.

This clone was recorded once. The chain combines TRBV5-1 with TRBJ2-2; D not certain. The CDR3 loop spans 14 amino acids. Germline lookup yields CDR1 SGHRS and CDR2 YFSETQ. V lost 0 bases and J lost 1, with 4 bases in between. The CDR3 DNA is TGCGCCAGCAGCTTGGGGCAGAACACCGGGGAGCTGTTTTTT. Its translation is CASSLGQNTGELFF.

This chain connects TRBV5-4 to TRBJ2-1; 8 bases line up with TRBD1. V shed 4 bases and J 5 bases; nucleotides not matched to a gene: 5. The CDR3 is 14 amino acids. The germline gives CDR1 SGHNT, CDR2 YYREEE (reference sequence). As DNA, the CDR3 is TGTGCCAGCAGCGCCAACAGGGGGAACAATGAGCAGTTCTTC. The encoded protein is CASSANRGNNEQFF.

The CDR3 reads CASSVGTGPGNTEAFF. In DNA, the CDR3 is TGTGCCAGCAGCGTAGGAACAGGGCCTGGGAACACTGAAGCTTTCTTT. The chain employs TRBV9 and TRBJ1-1; D possibly corresponds to TRBD1 (6 bases). Per germline, CDR1 SGDLS and CDR2 YYNGEE. Trimming took off 0 bases at V and 1 base at J, with 13 bases between the two ends. The CDR3 contains 16 residues.

This clone appeared a single time. This sequence joins TRBV18 and TRBJ2-3, with D perhaps matching TRBD1 (6 bases). V was pared by 3 bases and J by 8 bases, with 9 bases between. The germline V gene has CDR1 KGHSH and CDR2 LQKENI. There are 12 residues in the CDR3. The CDR3 DNA reads TGTGCCAGCTCACCGGACAGCCTTACGCAGTATTTT. It is translated as CASSPDSLTQYF. Full variable domain (missing parts from reference TRBV18 and TRBJ2-3): NAGVMQNPRHLVRRRGQEARLRCSPMKGHSHVYWYRQLPEEGLKFMVYLQKENIIDESGMPKERFSAEFPKEGPSILRIQQVVRGDSAAYFCASSPDSLTQYFGPGTRLTVL.

The CDR3 coding sequence is TGTGCCAGCAGCCAAGCTGGGACAGTCGGCTACGAGCAGTACTTC. Residues: CASSQAGTVGYEQYF. V usage is TRBV4-2 and J usage is TRBJ2-7; 7 bases are a match to TRBD1. Germline V gene lookup returns CDR1 LGHNA and CDR2 YNFKEQ. Losses at the gene ends were 1 base for V and 3 bases for J; bases not matched to a gene: 6. CDR3 size: 15 residues.

The CDR3 sequence: CASSSWDQGSYEQYF. In DNA form, the CDR3 reads TGTGCCAGCAGCTCGTGGGACCAGGGGTCCTACGAGCAGTACTTC. The chain recombines TRBV7-2 with TRBJ2-7; D possibly corresponds to TRBD1 (6 bases). The V and J ends lost 4 bases and 1 base respectively, with 14 bases between them. The CDR3 is 15 amino acids. Germline CDR1 and CDR2: SGHTA and FQGNSA.

This chain links TRBV19 with TRBJ1-2; 9 positions match TRBD1. This CDR3 has 13 residues. CDR1 and CDR2 (germline): LNHDA, SQIVND (reference sequence). Unmatched junction bases numbered 11, after V lost 8 bases and J lost 10 bases. The CDR3 reads CASFTGQGGYYTF. CDR3 bases: TGTGCCAGTTTCACGGGACAGGGAGGTTACTACACCTTC.

This chain connects TRBV29-1 to TRBJ2-6, with D uncertain. CDR1 and CDR2 from the germline V gene are SQVTM and ANQGSEA. Trimming left V 3 bases short and J 0 bases short, with 6 bases between. This CDR3 is built from 14 residues. The CDR3 loop reads CSVDVNSGANVLTF. CDR3 sequence (DNA): TGCAGCGTTGATGTAAACTCTGGGGCCAACGTCCTGACTTTC.

The chain uses TRBV5-8 and TRBJ2-5; D unclear. V was shortened by 2 bases and J by 5 bases, with 13 bases between the two germline ends. CDR1 is SGHTS and CDR2 is YDEGEE in the germline V gene. The CDR3 contains 14 residues. The CDR3 here is CASSFLTRRETQYF. CDR3 DNA sequence: TGTGCCAGCAGCTTCCTTACACGGCGGGAGACCCAGTACTTC.

This chain connects TRBV7-6 to TRBJ2-1; 9 bases are shared with TRBD2. Germline V gives CDR1 SGHVS, CDR2 FNYEAQ. The CDR3 sequence is 20 residues long. Losses at the gene ends were 1 base for V and 12 bases for J; bases not matched to a gene: 25. CDR3 DNA: TGTGCCAGCAGCTTAGGGCTGGGGGTTGTTGGCGCGGGAGGGCCCTACGTGCAGTTCTTC. Protein product: CASSLGLGVVGAGGPYVQFF. Based on the CDR3 plus reference TRBV7-6 and TRBJ2-1, the full variable domain is GAGVSQSPRYKVTKRGQDVALRCDPISGHVSLYWYRQALGQGPEFLTYFNYEAQQDKSGLPNDRFSAERPEGSISTLTIQRTEQRDSAMYRCASSLGLGVVGAGGPYVQFFGPGTRLTVL.

CDR3 residues: CASSLLSGTATDTQYF. Written as DNA, the CDR3 is TGCGCCAGCAGTCTTTTATCCGGGACAGCCACAGATACGCAGTATTTT. This chain connects TRBV10-2 to TRBJ2-3; 7 nucleotides align to TRBD1. V trimming: 5 bases; J trimming: 2 bases; junction bases outside the gene matches: 10. This CDR3 contains 16 residues. Germline V gene data show CDR1 as WSHSY and CDR2 as SAAADI.

The chain joins TRBV5-1 to TRBJ2-2; TRBD1 might be the D (6 bases). CDR1 is SGHRS, CDR2 YFSETQ, per germline. Trimming took off 4 bases at V and 4 bases at J, with 17 bases between the two ends. This CDR3 has 16 amino acids. CDR3 loop: CASSVTQGSGTGELFF. In nucleotides, the CDR3 is TGCGCCAGCAGCGTGACCCAGGGGTCGGGCACCGGGGAGCTGTTTTTT. Filled out from reference TRBV5-1 and TRBJ2-2, the complete variable domain reads KAGVTQTPRYLIKTRGQQVTLSCSPISGHRSVSWYQQTPGQGLQFLFEYFSETQRNKGNFPGRFSGRQFSNSRSEMNVSTLELGDSALYLCASSVTQGSGTGELFFGEGSRLTVL.

V usage is TRBV4-2 and J usage is TRBJ2-7; 9 bases map to TRBD2. In germline, CDR1 is LGHNA, CDR2 YNFKEQ. Trimming removed 0 bases from V and 2 bases from J; junction bases left unmatched: 14. This CDR3 has 19 amino acids. DNA of the CDR3: TGTGCCAGCAGCCAAGATACGGAGATTAGCGGGAGTTTCCCCTACGAGCAGTACTTC. Translating gives CASSQDTEISGSFPYEQYF.

The DNA of the CDR3 is TGTGCCAGCAGTTACTCCGGGGTTGTGGAGACCCAGTACTTC. It translates to CASSYSGVVETQYF. The chain combines TRBV6-5 with TRBJ2-5; a possible D gene is TRBD2 (5 bases). Germline V gene lookup returns CDR1 MNHEY and CDR2 SVGAGI. V lost 0 bases and J 5 bases, leaving 10 bases between the germline ends. The CDR3 contains 14 residues.

J is TRBJ1-2 and V is TRBV4-3; D unresolved. Germline V gene data show CDR1 as LGHNA and CDR2 as YSLEER. The CDR3 covers 15 residues. V was pared by 1 base and J by 2 bases, with 11 bases between. The CDR3: CASSQVRAENYGYTF. CDR3 DNA: TGCGCCAGCAGCCAAGTGAGGGCAGAGAACTATGGCTACACCTTC.